These T cell receptor beta chains were read from a single sample in a study of T-cell memory formation after mild COVID-19. Each CDR3 protein is one row after TCRdb ran MiXCR on the 5' RACE reads. The data hold 180,000 or so distinct CDR3 sequences, with 16% observed a single time. The sequenced material came from PBMCs or a T cell subset sorted from them (not recorded which). Receptors originate from an adult woman who had mild COVID-19 (a few samples of this study predate the infection). Cell type and time point are not known. The CDR3 runs from the conserved cysteine through the conserved F or W. The D gene is left open where the match is weak. The size of a clone is reported for some rows only, either as once, few or many, or as a class for expanded clones.

v_gene: TRBV2
abundance: few
d_gene: TRBD2
j_gene: TRBJ2-1
CDR3aa: CASRAGLVVNEQFF
CDR3nt: TGTGCCAGCAGGGCGGGACTAGTGGTGAATGAGCAGTTCTTC

v_gene: TRBV5-6
abundance: NA
d_gene: NA
j_gene: TRBJ2-2
CDR3aa: CASSLETNMNTGELFF
CDR3nt: TGTGCCAGCAGCTTGGAGACTAACATGAACACCGGGGAGCTGTTTTTT

v_gene: TRBV12-3/TRBV12-4
abundance: NA
d_gene: NA
j_gene: TRBJ1-5
CDR3aa: CASSPDPISNQPQHF
CDR3nt: TGTGCCAGCAGCCCCGACCCCATTAGCAATCAGCCCCAGCATTTT

v_gene: TRBV7-3
abundance: few
d_gene: TRBD1
j_gene: TRBJ2-1
CDR3aa: CASSPGQGFEQFF
CDR3nt: TGTGCCAGCAGCCCGGGACAGGGGTTTGAGCAGTTCTTC

v_gene: TRBV24-1
abundance: NA
d_gene: TRBD2
j_gene: TRBJ2-1
CDR3aa: CATSGTSGRAYNEQFF
CDR3nt: TGTGCCACCAGTGGTACTAGCGGGAGAGCCTACAATGAGCAGTTCTTC

v_gene: TRBV20-1
abundance: few
d_gene: NA
j_gene: TRBJ1-5
CDR3aa: CSARDDRLYQPQHF
CDR3nt: TGCAGTGCTAGAGATGACAGATTGTATCAGCCCCAGCATTTT

v_gene: TRBV20-1
abundance: few
d_gene: NA
j_gene: TRBJ1-5
CDR3aa: CSAIRGGGNQPQHF
CDR3nt: TGCAGTGCTATCAGGGGAGGGGGCAATCAGCCCCAGCATTTT

v_gene: TRBV12-3/TRBV12-4
abundance: NA
d_gene: TRBD1
j_gene: TRBJ1-5
CDR3aa: CASSLEPGTANNQPQHF
CDR3nt: TGTGCCAGCAGTTTAGAGCCTGGGACAGCCAACAATCAGCCCCAGCATTTT

v_gene: TRBV9
abundance: once
d_gene: NA
j_gene: TRBJ1-5
CDR3aa: CASSGQGDRIQPQHF
CDR3nt: TGTGCCAGCAGCGGTCAGGGCGATAGGATTCAGCCCCAGCATTTT

v_gene: TRBV24-1
abundance: NA
d_gene: TRBD1
j_gene: TRBJ2-5
CDR3aa: CATSILGTDQETQYF
CDR3nt: TGTGCCACCAGTATCCTCGGGACAGACCAAGAGACCCAGTACTTC

v_gene: TRBV5-1
abundance: few
d_gene: NA
j_gene: TRBJ2-1
CDR3aa: CASSFGTLSYNEQFF
CDR3nt: TGCGCCAGCAGCTTCGGGACCCTATCCTACAATGAGCAGTTCTTC

v_gene: TRBV7-2
abundance: few
d_gene: TRBD2
j_gene: TRBJ2-1
CDR3aa: CASSAGLAGVRNEQFF
CDR3nt: TGTGCCAGCAGCGCCGGACTAGCGGGGGTAAGAAATGAGCAGTTCTTC

v_gene: TRBV5-1
abundance: many
d_gene: TRBD1
j_gene: TRBJ2-3
CDR3aa: CASSGDRNTDTQYF
CDR3nt: TGCGCCAGCAGCGGGGACAGGAACACAGATACGCAGTATTTT

v_gene: TRBV7-2
abundance: few
d_gene: NA
j_gene: TRBJ2-5
CDR3aa: CASSLDRYRMETQYF
CDR3nt: TGTGCCAGCAGCTTAGATCGCTATCGAATGGAGACCCAGTACTTC

v_gene: TRBV7-7
abundance: few
d_gene: NA
j_gene: TRBJ2-7
CDR3aa: CASSPGDPYEQYF
CDR3nt: TGTGCCAGCAGCCCAGGGGACCCCTACGAGCAGTACTTC

v_gene: TRBV11-3
abundance: NA
d_gene: TRBD2
j_gene: TRBJ2-1
CDR3aa: CASSFKGLAGARGYNEQFF
CDR3nt: TGTGCCAGCAGCTTCAAAGGACTAGCGGGAGCCCGGGGGTACAATGAGCAGTTCTTC

v_gene: TRBV19
abundance: NA
d_gene: NA
j_gene: TRBJ2-1
CDR3aa: CASSRQGTQFF
CDR3nt: TGTGCCAGTAGTCGCCAGGGGACGCAGTTCTTC

v_gene: TRBV2
abundance: NA
d_gene: TRBD2
j_gene: TRBJ2-1
CDR3aa: CASSVGLAAGNEQFF
CDR3nt: TGTGCCAGCAGTGTCGGACTAGCGGCTGGGAATGAGCAGTTCTTC

v_gene: TRBV9
abundance: many
d_gene: NA
j_gene: TRBJ2-6
CDR3aa: CASRGSGANVLTF
CDR3nt: TGTGCCAGCAGGGGGAGCGGGGCCAACGTCCTGACTTTC

v_gene: TRBV7-2
abundance: few
d_gene: TRBD2
j_gene: TRBJ2-5
CDR3aa: CASSTLAGVETQYF
CDR3nt: TGTGCCAGCAGCACACTAGCGGGAGTAGAGACCCAGTACTTC

v_gene: TRBV20-1
abundance: NA
d_gene: TRBD2
j_gene: TRBJ2-5
CDR3aa: CSASGWTSGEQETQYF
CDR3nt: TGCAGTGCTAGCGGATGGACTAGCGGGGAACAAGAGACCCAGTACTTC

v_gene: TRBV29-1
abundance: few
d_gene: TRBD1
j_gene: TRBJ2-7
CDR3aa: CSVRQGSYEQYF
CDR3nt: TGCAGCGTCCGACAGGGCTCCTACGAGCAGTACTTC

v_gene: TRBV4-1
abundance: few
d_gene: NA
j_gene: TRBJ1-3
CDR3aa: CASSQDGGLGPNF
CDR3nt: TGCGCCAGCAGCCAAGATGGGGGCTTGGGCCCTAATTTT

v_gene: TRBV25-1
abundance: many
d_gene: NA
j_gene: TRBJ2-5
CDR3aa: CASSPVGPHSGTQYF
CDR3nt: TGTGCCAGCAGCCCAGTCGGCCCCCATAGTGGGACCCAGTACTTC

v_gene: TRBV20-1
abundance: NA
d_gene: NA
j_gene: TRBJ1-5
CDR3aa: CSAREGGLKPQHF
CDR3nt: TGCAGTGCTAGAGAGGGGGGGTTGAAGCCCCAGCATTTT

v_gene: TRBV29-1
abundance: NA
d_gene: NA
j_gene: TRBJ2-7
CDR3aa: CSVEETKAGIFYEQYF
CDR3nt: TGCAGCGTTGAAGAGACAAAGGCAGGGATCTTCTACGAGCAGTACTTC

v_gene: TRBV6-2/TRBV6-3
abundance: NA
d_gene: TRBD2
j_gene: TRBJ2-1
CDR3aa: CASSYPGLAGAWGEQFF
CDR3nt: TGTGCCAGCAGTTACCCAGGACTAGCGGGCGCCTGGGGTGAGCAGTTCTTC

v_gene: TRBV12-3/TRBV12-4
abundance: NA
d_gene: NA
j_gene: TRBJ2-7
CDR3aa: CASSQGLSSYEQYF
CDR3nt: TGTGCCAGCAGTCAGGGGCTGAGCTCCTACGAGCAGTACTTC

v_gene: TRBV7-8
abundance: NA
d_gene: NA
j_gene: TRBJ2-3
CDR3aa: CASSLVGDSTDTQYF
CDR3nt: TGTGCCAGCAGCTTAGTTGGGGATTCAACAGATACGCAGTATTTT

v_gene: TRBV20-1
abundance: few
d_gene: NA
j_gene: TRBJ2-5
CDR3aa: CSAPGLGQTQYF
CDR3nt: TGCAGTGCCCCCGGCCTAGGGCAGACCCAGTACTTC

v_gene: TRBV29-1
abundance: NA
d_gene: TRBD1
j_gene: TRBJ2-3
CDR3aa: CSTRQGASTDTQYF
CDR3nt: TGCAGCACCAGACAGGGGGCTAGCACAGATACGCAGTATTTT

v_gene: TRBV5-1
abundance: NA
d_gene: NA
j_gene: TRBJ2-7
CDR3aa: CASNGFEDEQYF
CDR3nt: TGCGCCAGCAACGGATTTGAGGACGAGCAGTACTTC

v_gene: TRBV15
abundance: NA
d_gene: NA
j_gene: TRBJ1-3
CDR3aa: CATSSGDRISGNTIYF
CDR3nt: TGTGCCACCAGCAGTGGAGACAGAATAAGCGGAAACACCATATATTTT

v_gene: TRBV6-1
abundance: NA
d_gene: NA
j_gene: TRBJ2-4
CDR3aa: CASSEALGLQYF
CDR3nt: TGTGCCAGCAGTGAAGCTCTAGGCCTTCAGTACTTC

v_gene: TRBV3-1
abundance: NA
d_gene: NA
j_gene: TRBJ2-2
CDR3aa: CASSQDPTTGELFF
CDR3nt: TGTGCCAGCAGCCAAGACCCAACCACCGGGGAGCTGTTTTTT

v_gene: TRBV6-2/TRBV6-3
abundance: few
d_gene: NA
j_gene: TRBJ1-5
CDR3aa: CASSPDRAYQPQHF
CDR3nt: TGTGCCAGCAGCCCGGACAGAGCGTATCAGCCCCAGCATTTT

v_gene: TRBV20-1
abundance: NA
d_gene: NA
j_gene: TRBJ1-5
CDR3aa: CSAVTGNSNQPQHF
CDR3nt: TGCAGTGCTGTTACAGGGAATAGCAATCAGCCCCAGCATTTT

v_gene: TRBV5-5
abundance: few
d_gene: TRBD1
j_gene: TRBJ2-2
CDR3aa: CASSPSDRVGTGELFF
CDR3nt: TGTGCCAGCAGCCCCTCGGACAGGGTGGGCACCGGGGAGCTGTTTTTT

v_gene: TRBV4-2
abundance: few
d_gene: NA
j_gene: TRBJ2-1
CDR3aa: CASSLLGAGRRGEQFF
CDR3nt: TGTGCCAGCAGCCTGTTAGGAGCGGGCAGACGCGGTGAGCAGTTCTTC

v_gene: TRBV5-1
abundance: NA
d_gene: NA
j_gene: TRBJ2-5
CDR3aa: CASSLDAIEETQYF
CDR3nt: TGCGCCAGCAGCTTGGATGCGATCGAAGAGACCCAGTACTTC

v_gene: TRBV18
abundance: few
d_gene: NA
j_gene: TRBJ1-5
CDR3aa: CASSPTGTKNQPQHF
CDR3nt: TGTGCCAGCTCACCAACCGGGACAAAAAATCAGCCCCAGCATTTT

v_gene: TRBV5-4
abundance: NA
d_gene: TRBD1
j_gene: TRBJ1-6
CDR3aa: CASSLTGTDSPLHF
CDR3nt: TGTGCCAGCAGCCTGACCGGGACAGATTCACCCCTCCACTTT

v_gene: TRBV18
abundance: few
d_gene: NA
j_gene: TRBJ2-1
CDR3aa: CASSPAFGGPSPNEQFF
CDR3nt: TGTGCCAGCTCACCCGCTTTCGGGGGTCCATCTCCGAATGAGCAGTTCTTC

v_gene: TRBV6-5
abundance: few
d_gene: NA
j_gene: TRBJ1-2
CDR3aa: CASSRQAGGYTF
CDR3nt: TGTGCCAGCAGCCGACAGGCCGGTGGCTACACCTTC

v_gene: TRBV5-1
abundance: NA
d_gene: TRBD2
j_gene: TRBJ2-7
CDR3aa: CASSLQASGSGYEQYF
CDR3nt: TGCGCCAGCAGCCTCCAGGCAAGCGGGAGCGGTTACGAGCAGTACTTC

v_gene: TRBV5-1
abundance: many
d_gene: NA
j_gene: TRBJ2-3
CDR3aa: CASSLGLATDTQYF
CDR3nt: TGCGCCAGCAGCTTGGGGCTAGCAACAGATACGCAGTATTTT

v_gene: TRBV20-1
abundance: few
d_gene: TRBD2
j_gene: TRBJ2-1
CDR3aa: CSAPSGAYNEQFF
CDR3nt: TGCAGTGCTCCTAGCGGGGCCTACAATGAGCAGTTCTTC

v_gene: TRBV19
abundance: NA
d_gene: TRBD1
j_gene: TRBJ1-5
CDR3aa: CASSQGLDQPQHF
CDR3nt: TGTGCCAGTTCACAGGGGTTAGATCAGCCCCAGCATTTT

v_gene: TRBV20-1
abundance: few
d_gene: NA
j_gene: TRBJ1-5
CDR3aa: CSASQARGNQPQHF
CDR3nt: TGCAGTGCTAGTCAAGCAAGGGGCAATCAGCCCCAGCATTTT

v_gene: TRBV7-8
abundance: many
d_gene: NA
j_gene: TRBJ2-2
CDR3aa: CASSPGRGRTTGELFF
CDR3nt: TGTGCCAGCAGCCCGGGAAGGGGCAGAACGACCGGGGAGCTGTTTTTT

v_gene: TRBV30
abundance: few
d_gene: TRBD1
j_gene: TRBJ1-5
CDR3aa: CASSRGTGGNQPQHF
CDR3nt: TGTGCCTCCAGTCGCGGGACAGGGGGCAATCAGCCCCAGCATTTT

v_gene: TRBV7-8
abundance: once
d_gene: NA
j_gene: TRBJ1-5
CDR3aa: CASSSKGYSNQPQHF
CDR3nt: TGTGCCAGCAGCTCCAAGGGGTATAGCAATCAGCCCCAGCATTTT

v_gene: TRBV20-1
abundance: few
d_gene: NA
j_gene: TRBJ2-7
CDR3aa: CSARPGSYEQYF
CDR3nt: TGCAGTGCTAGGCCGGGCTCCTACGAGCAGTACTTC

v_gene: TRBV7-9
abundance: few
d_gene: NA
j_gene: TRBJ1-5
CDR3aa: CASSLSTGAGGNQPQHF
CDR3nt: TGTGCCAGCAGCTTATCGACGGGGGCCGGGGGCAATCAGCCCCAGCATTTT